The 24 T cell receptor beta chains below come from one sample, sequenced in a study of T cell changes during pregnancy in multiple sclerosis. Only in-frame clones appear in the TCRdb table, and some are missing; sequencing was by immunoSEQ multiplex PCR. The table lists around 30,000 clones, 90% to 95% of them singletons, with approximately 6.2% in the top ten. Specimen: CD8+ T cells from peripheral blood mononuclear cells, collected before pregnancy. The receptors originated from a female donor with multiple sclerosis, enrolled in a pregnancy study.

J is TRBJ2-2 and V is TRBV27; perhaps TRBD2 as D (6 bases). The V end was cut by 3 bases, the J end by 5 bases, with 10 bases between. The CDR3 runs to 14 residues. CDR1 is MNHEY, CDR2 SMNVEV, per germline (reference sequence). The DNA of the CDR3 is TGTGCCAGCAGTTTCGGGAGAATAACCGGGGAGCTGTTTTTT. It codes for CASSFGRITGELFF.

The chain combines TRBV6-5 with TRBJ1-2, with TRBD1 matching 9 bases. V lost 5 bases to trimming and J lost 7 bases; unmatched junction nucleotides: 5. Germline loops: CDR1 MNHEY, CDR2 SVGAGI. The CDR3 has 13 residues. The CDR3 DNA reads as TGTGCCAGCAGTGAAGGACAGGGGTTTGGCTACACCTTC. Amino acid sequence: CASSEGQGFGYTF.

The CDR3 DNA reads as TGTGCCACTAGCGGGACTGGCGAGACCCAGTACTTC. Its protein product is CATSGTGETQYF. V gene TRBV6-6 combines with J gene TRBJ2-5, with TRBD2 matching over 9 bases. The CDR3 covers 12 residues. CDR1 and CDR2 from the germline V gene are MNHNY and SVGAGI (reference sequence). Trimming at V came to 10 bases and at J to 5 bases, leaving 5 bases not matched to a gene.

This sequence joins TRBV4-3 and TRBJ1-3; no firm D call. V gave up 4 bases and J gave up 4 bases, with 11 bases separating them. Germline lookup yields CDR1 LGHNA and CDR2 YSLEER. This CDR3 spans 14 amino acids. In DNA, the CDR3 is TGCGCCAGCAGCCCAAGGCGAGGCGGAAACACCATATATTTT. The encoded protein is CASSPRRGGNTIYF.

This clone was seen more than once but under ten times. The V gene is TRBV4-3, the J gene TRBJ2-7; 7 bases line up with TRBD2. The CDR3 is 15 residues long. Germline loops: CDR1 LGHNA, CDR2 YSLEER. The V segment lost 1 base and the J segment 1 base; nucleotides outside the gene matches: 4. The DNA for the CDR3 is TGCGCCAGCAGCCAAGCCTGGGGGGGGTCCTACGAGCAGTACTTC. It translates to CASSQAWGGSYEQYF.

The chain uses TRBV18 and TRBJ2-7; 8 bases are a match to TRBD1. CDR1 KGHSH and CDR2 LQKENI come from the germline V gene. The CDR3 spans 15 residues. The junction had 7 bases not matched to a gene; V was cut back by 0 bases and J by 6 bases. The CDR3 DNA sequence: TGTGCCAGCTCACCACCAAATCGACAGGGGTCCGAGCAGTACTTC. Its protein is CASSPPNRQGSEQYF.

The chain employs TRBV6-1 and TRBJ1-1, with D unclear. Germline loops: CDR1 MNHNS, CDR2 SASEGT. V was cut by 1 base and J by 1 base, with 7 bases left in between. The CDR3 runs 14 residues. Here the CDR3 DNA reads TGTGCCAGCAGTGAAGATGCGGAGAACACTGAAGCTTTCTTT. Translating gives CASSEDAENTEAFF.

The gene calls are TRBV4-2 and TRBJ2-7; D perhaps matches TRBD2 (6 bases). V lost 0 bases to trimming and J lost 7 bases, with 13 bases between them. The germline V gene encodes CDR1 LGHNA and CDR2 YNFKEQ. This CDR3 comprises 14 residues. The CDR3 sequence is CASSQELAGVEQYF. For the CDR3, the DNA is TGTGCCAGCAGCCAAGAACTAGCCGGGGTAGAGCAGTACTTC.

This clone appeared a single time. This chain uses TRBV15 with TRBJ2-2; D is uncertain. The CDR3 is made up of 14 amino acids. Trimming left V 0 bases short and J 7 bases short, with 9 bases between. CDR1 is LNHNV, CDR2 YYDKDF, per germline (reference sequence). CDR3 DNA sequence: TGTGCCACCAGCAGAGATCGAGGTAGCGGGGAGCTGTTTTTT. It is translated as CATSRDRGSGELFF.

The rearrangement joins TRBV27 to TRBJ2-1; D ambiguous. This CDR3 is built from 13 residues. Germline V gives CDR1 MNHEY, CDR2 SMNVEV (reference sequence). The V gene lost 5 bases and the J gene lost 5 bases, with 10 bases spanning the gap. The CDR3 sequence is CASSLARNNEQFF. Here the CDR3 DNA reads TGTGCCAGCAGTCTTGCTAGGAACAATGAGCAGTTCTTC.

This chain joins TRBV7-9 and TRBJ2-7; 10 bases fit TRBD1. Looked up from germline, CDR1 is SEHNR and CDR2 is FQNEAQ (reference sequence). J lost 2 bases, V lost 1 base, and 14 bases had no gene match. There are 19 residues in the CDR3. CDR3 region: CASSLGWGQGIFKAYEQYF. The DNA of the CDR3 is TGTGCCAGCAGCTTAGGATGGGGACAGGGGATTTTTAAAGCCTACGAGCAGTACTTC.

The chain couples TRBV6-5 to TRBJ2-5, with a weak D call TRBD1 (6 bases). The end of the DNA aligns better with TRBJ2-7, so the J call may be wrong. The CDR3 is made up of 15 amino acids. CDR1 MNHEY and CDR2 SVGAGI come from the germline V gene. The CDR3 DNA is TGTGCCAGCAGTTACGACAGGAGTAGCTCCTACGAGCAGTACTTC. As protein: CASSYDRSSSYEQYF.

The gene calls are TRBV29-1 and TRBJ2-3, with TRBD2 as a possible D gene (6 bases). From germline, CDR1 is SQVTM and CDR2 ANQGSEA. The CDR3 length is 12 residues. The V and J ends lost 4 bases and 1 base respectively, with 6 bases between them. CDR3 sequence reads: CSVGGGTDTQYF. CDR3 sequence (DNA): TGCAGCGTTGGGGGGGGCACAGATACGCAGTATTTT.

The chain has TRBV11-2 and TRBJ2-5; the D is unclear. The CDR3 sequence is 14 residues long. V shed 2 bases and J shed 4 bases, with 11 bases lying between them. Germline V gives CDR1 SGHAT, CDR2 FQNNGV. In nucleotides, the CDR3 is TGTGCCAGCAGCTTACTCTCAGGATTAGAGACCCAGTACTTC. This gives the protein CASSLLSGLETQYF.

This clone is categorized as large. The rearrangement uses TRBV4-2 and TRBJ2-1; D possibly corresponds to TRBD2 (6 bases). Germline V gene sequence: CDR1 LGHNA, CDR2 YNFKEQ. The CDR3 covers 15 residues. Trimming cost V 0 bases and J 3 bases, with 9 bases left between them. CDR3 loop: CASSQETAGYNEQFF. In nucleotides, the CDR3 is TGTGCCAGCAGCCAAGAAACAGCGGGCTACAATGAGCAGTTCTTC.

V usage is TRBV19 and J usage is TRBJ2-2; D uncertain. V lost 8 bases and J 13 bases, leaving 11 bases between the germline ends. The CDR3 spans 10 residues. Germline V gene data show CDR1 as LNHDA and CDR2 as SQIVND (reference sequence). This CDR3 is CASGLERLFF. Written as DNA, the CDR3 is TGTGCCAGTGGTCTTGAGAGGCTGTTTTTT.

V usage is TRBV2 and J usage is TRBJ1-4; D call uncertain. This CDR3 has 14 residues. V was clipped by 6 bases and J by 6 bases, with 14 bases between them. Germline V gene lookup returns CDR1 SNHLY and CDR2 FYNNEI. CDR3 amino acids: CASREGFFYEKLFF. The CDR3 DNA sequence: TGTGCCAGCAGAGAGGGTTTCTTTTATGAAAAACTGTTTTTT.

The rearrangement joins TRBV6-6 to TRBJ1-5; 7 bases fit TRBD1. V was pared by 6 bases and J by 2 bases, with 7 bases of the junction left unmatched. Germline-derived CDR1 and CDR2 are MNHNY and SVGAGI (reference sequence). The length of the CDR3 is 15 residues. The CDR3 DNA reads as TGTGCCAGCAGCCAGGGGGGAGAGGGCAATCAGCCCCAGCATTTT. Encoded protein: CASSQGGEGNQPQHF.

DNA of the CDR3: TGCAGCGCTTCAGTCAATGAGCAGTTCTTC. Protein sequence: CSASVNEQFF. The V and J genes are TRBV29-1 and TRBJ2-1, with no clear D. V was pared by 7 bases and J by 6 bases, with 7 bases between. Germline loops: CDR1 SQVTM, CDR2 ANQGSEA. The CDR3 has 10 residues.

This clone was found a few times. V is TRBV7-6 and J is TRBJ2-1; 8 bases line up with TRBD2. After removal of 4 bases from V and 4 bases from J, the junction contained 9 bases not matched to a gene. CDR1 and CDR2 (germline): SGHVS, FNYEAQ. The length of the CDR3 is 16 residues. This chain's CDR3 is CASSYAPGGVYNEQFF. The CDR3 bases are TGTGCCAGCAGCTACGCTCCCGGGGGGGTATACAATGAGCAGTTCTTC.

J is TRBJ1-5 and V is TRBV2; D unresolved. Looked up from germline, CDR1 is SNHLY and CDR2 is FYNNEI. The CDR3 extends over 15 amino acids. Trimming removed 6 bases at V and 5 bases at J, with 17 bases between. In DNA form, the CDR3 reads TGTGCCAGCAGACATACAAGACAAATAGATCAGCCCCAGCATTTT. Translated, it gives CASRHTRQIDQPQHF.

The chain couples TRBV5-1 to TRBJ2-5; no firm D call. The tail of the sequence fits TRBJ2-7 better, so the J call may be wrong. The germline V gene encodes CDR1 SGHRS and CDR2 YFSETQ. The CDR3 runs 13 residues. The CDR3, as DNA: TGCGCCAGCAAACAGATGGATTCCTACGAGCAGTACTTC. Protein product: CASKQMDSYEQYF.

This clone is categorized as medium-sized. This rearrangement joins TRBV19 to TRBJ2-7, with TRBD2 matching 7 bases. V lost 1 base to trimming and J lost 6 bases; unmatched junction nucleotides: 0. The CDR3 runs to 12 residues. Germline CDR1 reads LNHDA; CDR2 reads SQIVND (reference sequence). In DNA form, the CDR3 reads TGTGCCAGTAGTATAGGGACTAGCGAGCAGTACTTC. Translation: CASSIGTSEQYF. Full variable domain (rest looked up from reference TRBV19 and TRBJ2-7): DGGITQSPKYLFRKEGQNVTLSCEQNLNHDAMYWYRQDPGQGLRLIYYSQIVNDFQKGDIAEGYSVSREKKESFPLTVTSAQKNPTAFYLCASSIGTSEQYFGPGTRLTVT.

The chain joins TRBV2 to TRBJ2-1, with 7 bases lining up with TRBD1. Germline values: CDR1 SNHLY, CDR2 FYNNEI. Trimming took 4 bases from V and 10 from J; bases not matched to a gene: 7. This CDR3 has 13 amino acids. The CDR3 DNA sequence: TGTGCCAGCAGTGTTGTGCCGGGACAGGAGCAGTTCTTC. Translation: CASSVVPGQEQFF.